Following are 32 T cell receptor beta chains from one sample sequenced in a study of PD-L1 blockade in urothelial cancer. As to time point: peripheral blood 6 weeks after treatment start. Sequencing was performed with immunoSEQ multiplex PCR; in TCRdb, only in-frame clones are kept and a portion is missing. The data show over 100,000 clones, more than 85% seen once. The material was PBMCs, obtained around atezolizumab (anti-PD-L1) treatment. The receptor set was obtained from a man between 60 and 75 years old with urothelial cancer.

The DNA for the CDR3 is TGTGCCAGCAGCTTAGGAGGGACAGGCTATGGCTACACCTTC. Translated: CASSLGGTGYGYTF. The gene calls are TRBV7-2 and TRBJ1-2, with 8 bases fitting TRBD1. J gave up 4 bases and V 1 base, and 2 bases lay outside the gene matches. Germline-derived CDR1 and CDR2 are SGHTA and FQGNSA. The CDR3 runs to 14 residues.

CDR3 nucleotides: TGTGCCAGCAGCGTAGGAGTAAGAGGTAGCGGGGGGCTGCAAGAGACCCAGTACTTC. As protein: CASSVGVRGSGGLQETQYF. This chain connects TRBV9 to TRBJ2-5; 10 bases align to TRBD2. The CDR3 consists of 19 residues. Germline V gene lookup returns CDR1 SGDLS and CDR2 YYNGEE. Germline trimming cut 0 bases from V and 2 bases from J; bases unmatched to any gene: 13.

The V gene is TRBV6-1, the J gene TRBJ2-3; 12 bases align to TRBD2. Germline CDR1 reads MNHNS; CDR2 reads SASEGT. J was trimmed by 13 bases and V by 8 bases; bases with no gene match: 16. CDR3 length: 15 residues. CDR3 loop: CASLGLAGGRGIEYF. CDR3 DNA: TGTGCCAGCCTCGGTCTAGCGGGGGGGCGAGGTATTGAGTATTTT.

The rearrangement joins TRBV6-5 to TRBJ1-5; 8 bases match TRBD1. This CDR3 spans 13 amino acids. The V gene end was trimmed by 6 bases and the J gene end by 6 bases; junction bases not matched to a gene: 4. The germline gives CDR1 MNHEY, CDR2 SVGAGI. The CDR3 sequence is CASRPDRGQPQHF. The CDR3 DNA reads TGTGCCAGCAGGCCCGACAGGGGTCAGCCCCAGCATTTT.

The chain joins TRBV5-6 to TRBJ2-5; a possible D gene is TRBD2 (6 bases). V was pared by 0 bases and J by 7 bases, with 13 bases between. The CDR3 consists of 14 residues. Germline V gene data show CDR1 as SGHDT and CDR2 as YYEEEE. For the CDR3, the DNA is TGTGCCAGCAGCTTGGCCCGCCAGGGAGGGACCCAGTACTTC. It encodes CASSLARQGGTQYF.

This clone was found a few times. The chain is built from TRBV27 and TRBJ2-3, with 13 bases aligning to TRBD2. V was clipped by 1 base and J by 5 bases; unmatched bases: 9. From germline, CDR1 is MNHEY and CDR2 SMNVEV (reference sequence). CDR3 length: 18 residues. CDR3 region: CASSLWGRGLAGEDTQYF. The CDR3, as DNA: TGTGCCAGCAGTTTATGGGGTAGAGGACTAGCGGGGGAAGATACGCAGTATTTT.

The chain has TRBV27 and TRBJ2-3, with a possible D match to TRBD1 (6 bases). Germline-derived CDR1 and CDR2 are MNHEY and SMNVEV (reference sequence). The CDR3 length is 15 residues. V was cut by 5 bases and J by 1 base, with 13 bases left in between. This CDR3 is CASSATGIRTDTQYF. CDR3 nucleotides: TGTGCCAGCAGTGCAACAGGGATACGCACAGATACGCAGTATTTT.

The J gene is TRBJ1-2, the V gene TRBV7-2, with a weak D call TRBD1 (6 bases). V lost 5 bases to trimming and J lost 8 bases, with 18 bases between them. The CDR3 has 14 residues. CDR1 SGHTA and CDR2 FQGNSA come from the germline V gene. CDR3 sequence (DNA): TGTGCCAGCAGCCAGGACAGCGGTTATGGGGGCTACACCTTC. Protein: CASSQDSGYGGYTF.

The chain is built from TRBV5-4 and TRBJ2-5; 8 positions match TRBD2. Germline trimming cut 3 bases from V and 2 bases from J; bases unmatched to any gene: 6. This CDR3 comprises 15 residues. Per the germline V gene, CDR1 is SGHNT and CDR2 is YYREEE (reference sequence). CDR3: CASSSATSGQETQYF. In DNA, the CDR3 is TGTGCCAGCAGCTCCGCCACTAGCGGACAAGAGACCCAGTACTTC.

The V and J genes are TRBV7-2 and TRBJ1-5; D gene unclear. This CDR3 spans 15 amino acids. Germline CDR1 is SGHTA and CDR2 is FQGNSA. Trimming removed 1 base at V and 7 bases at J, with 14 bases between. The CDR3, as DNA: TGTGCCAGCAGCTTAGGGAGGGCCCCGGGGCAGCCCCAGCATTTT. Translation gives CASSLGRAPGQPQHF.

The rearrangement links TRBV19 to TRBJ2-3; 8 bases fit TRBD1. With 11 bases clipped from V and 3 bases from J, the junction kept 13 bases outside the gene matches. CDR1 and CDR2 from the germline V gene are LNHDA and SQIVND (reference sequence). The CDR3 contains 15 residues. CDR3 in DNA: TGTGCCTGCCGAGGAGGACAGGGTAGGACAGATACGCAGTATTTT. Translated, it gives CACRGGQGRTDTQYF.

The chain links TRBV9 to TRBJ2-3; D is possibly TRBD2 (5 bases). Per the germline V gene, CDR1 is SGDLS and CDR2 is YYNGEE. This CDR3 comprises 16 residues. Trimming removed 4 bases at V and 1 base at J, with 16 bases between. The CDR3 DNA follows: TGTGCCAGCAGCCCCTCGGGCCTCGGGGGCACAGATACGCAGTATTTT. Translated, it gives CASSPSGLGGTDTQYF.

The chain has TRBV18 and TRBJ2-7, with 8 bases aligning to TRBD1. Germline-derived CDR1 and CDR2 are KGHSH and LQKENI. CDR3 size: 15 residues. Trimming cost V 3 bases and J 3 bases; bases outside gene matches: 7. CDR3 in amino acids: CASSPGQGGYYEQYF. The CDR3 nucleotides are TGTGCCAGCTCACCCGGACAGGGTGGGTACTACGAGCAGTACTTC.

The chain has TRBV7-2 and TRBJ2-3; TRBD2 might be the D (5 bases). The CDR3 runs 18 residues. Germline CDR1 SGHTA, CDR2 FQGNSA. V was trimmed by 6 bases and J by 1 base, leaving 23 bases between them. The CDR3 sequence is CASSFRRVSQRGTDTQYF. The CDR3, as DNA: TGTGCCAGCAGTTTTAGAAGAGTATCTCAGAGGGGCACAGATACGCAGTATTTT.

The chain employs TRBV6-6 and TRBJ2-3; 8 nucleotides align to TRBD2. Germline V gene sequence: CDR1 MNHNY, CDR2 SVGAGI (reference sequence). The CDR3 covers 14 residues. Losses at the gene ends were 11 bases for V and 2 bases for J; bases not matched to a gene: 9. The CDR3 nucleotides are TGTGCCGCTCGGGGGGGGGTTTCCACAGATACGCAGTATTTT. This encodes CAARGGVSTDTQYF.

The chain employs TRBV6-5 and TRBJ1-2, with 10 bases lining up with TRBD1. This CDR3 comprises 13 residues. V was pared by 6 bases and J by 6 bases, with 4 bases of the junction left unmatched. CDR1 and CDR2 (germline): MNHEY, SVGAGI. The CDR3 DNA is TGTGCCAGCAGCCTGACAGGGGGCCATGGCTACACCTTC. Translating it yields CASSLTGGHGYTF.

V usage is TRBV6-1 and J usage is TRBJ2-7; 7 nucleotides match TRBD1. This CDR3 is 15 amino acids long. Trimming removed 1 base from V and 4 bases from J; junction bases left unmatched: 7. CDR1 is MNHNS, CDR2 SASEGT, per germline. The CDR3 spells CASSEGGTAIYEQYF. CDR3 bases: TGTGCCAGCAGTGAAGGAGGGACAGCGATATACGAGCAGTACTTC.

This clone appeared once. The chain has TRBV4-3 and TRBJ2-7; 8 bases line up with TRBD1. This CDR3 comprises 15 residues. Germline values: CDR1 LGHNA, CDR2 YSLEER. Trimming took 1 base from V and 6 from J; bases not matched to a gene: 8. CDR3 sequence: CASSQAPDRASEQYF. CDR3 DNA: TGCGCCAGCAGCCAAGCCCCGGACAGGGCCAGCGAGCAGTACTTC.

V usage is TRBV7-2 and J usage is TRBJ1-1; D is unclear. CDR1 is SGHTA and CDR2 is FQGNSA in the germline V gene. With 2 bases removed from V and 1 base from J, the gap between germline ends came to 5 bases. This CDR3 comprises 13 residues. The CDR3: CASSLPQNTEAFF. The CDR3 DNA reads TGTGCCAGCAGCTTACCCCAGAACACTGAAGCTTTCTTT.

The chain links TRBV5-4 to TRBJ2-7; 13 nucleotides match TRBD2. Germline V CDR1 and CDR2: SGHNT, YYREEE (reference sequence). V shed 4 bases and J 1 base; nucleotides not matched to a gene: 5. This CDR3 region has 16 residues. CDR3 DNA: TGTGCCAGCAGCCGAGGACTAGCGGGAGTATCCTACGAGCAGTACTTC. This gives the protein CASSRGLAGVSYEQYF.

V is TRBV5-4 and J is TRBJ1-2, with D tentatively TRBD1 (6 bases). Germline CDR1 reads SGHNT; CDR2 reads YYREEE (reference sequence). This CDR3 has 14 amino acids. Trimming stripped 2 bases from V and 3 bases from J, with 11 bases between. The CDR3 loop is CASSFPGADYGYTF. CDR3 bases: TGTGCCAGCAGCTTTCCAGGGGCGGACTATGGCTACACCTTC.

V usage is TRBV7-2 and J usage is TRBJ2-3; 8 nucleotides line up with TRBD2. Germline CDR1 SGHTA, CDR2 FQGNSA. This CDR3 is built from 16 residues. The V and J ends lost 1 base and 4 bases, in that order; junction bases with no gene match: 7. The CDR3 nucleotides are TGTGCCAGCAGCTTAGTTGGCGGGAGGTTCTCAGATACGCAGTATTTT. Translation gives CASSLVGGRFSDTQYF.

This clone was counted a single time. The chain carries TRBV5-4 and TRBJ2-4, with 10 bases fitting TRBD1. V gave up 0 bases and J gave up 4 bases; unmatched junction bases: 10. The CDR3 has 18 amino acids. The germline CDR1 and CDR2 sequences are SGHNT and YYREEE (reference sequence). The CDR3 sequence: CASSLAGGPGQGKNIQYF. The DNA for the CDR3 is TGTGCCAGCAGCTTGGCAGGGGGCCCGGGACAGGGGAAAAACATTCAGTACTTC.

The chain links TRBV10-3 to TRBJ1-1, with 10 bases identical to TRBD1. V lost 6 bases, J lost 1 base, and 5 bases stayed unmatched. The germline gives CDR1 ENHRY, CDR2 SYGVKD. The CDR3 totals 15 residues. The CDR3 here is CAIRRDRGTNTEAFF. DNA of the CDR3: TGTGCCATCAGAAGGGACAGGGGAACGAACACTGAAGCTTTCTTT.

The chain has TRBV30 and TRBJ2-5; a weak D match, TRBD2 (6 bases). Trimming removed 7 bases at V and 2 bases at J, with 14 bases between. CDR1 GTSNPN and CDR2 SVGIG come from the germline V gene (reference sequence). CDR3 length equals 13 residues. The CDR3 nucleotides are TGTGCCTATACGGGAGTGAGACAAGAGACCCAGTACTTC. Translation gives CAYTGVRQETQYF.

This sequence joins TRBV27 and TRBJ1-3, with D possibly TRBD1 on 6 matching bases. This CDR3 is built from 15 residues. Germline CDR1 and CDR2: MNHEY and SMNVEV (reference sequence). V was shortened by 5 bases and J by 2 bases, with 13 bases between the two germline ends. In DNA, the CDR3 is TGTGCCAGCAGTCTCGGGGGGGCCACTGGAAACACCATATATTTT. It codes for CASSLGGATGNTIYF.

The rearrangement links TRBV18 to TRBJ1-3; D may be TRBD1 (5 bases). Germline lookup yields CDR1 KGHSH and CDR2 LQKENI. CDR3 length equals 15 residues. Trimming removed 0 bases at V and 2 bases at J, with 8 bases between. CDR3 amino acids: CASSPPAQAGNTIYF. The DNA for the CDR3 is TGTGCCAGCTCACCACCGGCACAGGCTGGAAACACCATATATTTT.

The V call is TRBV2, the J call TRBJ2-2, with TRBD2 matching 8 bases. Per the germline V gene, CDR1 is SNHLY and CDR2 is FYNNEI. Trimming removed 7 bases from V and 7 bases from J; junction bases left unmatched: 8. This CDR3 comprises 14 residues. The CDR3 sequence: CASKSSGNNGELFF. In DNA form, the CDR3 reads TGTGCCAGCAAAAGTAGCGGGAATAACGGGGAGCTGTTTTTT.

The J gene is TRBJ1-4, the V gene TRBV2; no definite D call. Per germline, CDR1 SNHLY and CDR2 FYNNEI. V dropped 8 bases and J dropped 5 bases, with 9 bases sitting between them. The CDR3 consists of 12 residues. The CDR3 sequence: CASRRENEKLFF. The CDR3 DNA follows: TGTGCCAGCCGACGGGAAAATGAAAAACTGTTTTTT.

The chain joins TRBV6-5 to TRBJ1-3, with D unresolved. Germline V gene data show CDR1 as MNHEY and CDR2 as SVGAGI. V lost 5 bases and J 4 bases, leaving 15 bases between the germline ends. CDR3 size: 15 residues. DNA of the CDR3: TGTGCCAGCAGTCGGTCTTCAATACCCGGAAACACCATATATTTT. This codes for CASSRSSIPGNTIYF.

The J gene is TRBJ2-5, the V gene TRBV30; tentatively, D is TRBD1 (6 bases). V was clipped by 4 bases and J by 1 base, with 10 bases between them. From germline, CDR1 is GTSNPN and CDR2 SVGIG (reference sequence). The CDR3 runs to 13 residues. CDR3 region: CAWIGRGQETQYF. CDR3 nucleotides: TGTGCCTGGATAGGCAGGGGCCAAGAGACCCAGTACTTC.

The rearrangement joins TRBV6-1 to TRBJ2-7; tentatively, D is TRBD1 (5 bases). The CDR3 has 14 residues. From germline, CDR1 is MNHNS and CDR2 SASEGT. The V end lost 7 bases, the J end lost 5 bases, and 18 bases lay between the germline ends. CDR3 nucleotide sequence: TGTGCCAGCAACTGGGTCTCCGCAGGGAACGAGCAGTACTTC. This codes for CASNWVSAGNEQYF.